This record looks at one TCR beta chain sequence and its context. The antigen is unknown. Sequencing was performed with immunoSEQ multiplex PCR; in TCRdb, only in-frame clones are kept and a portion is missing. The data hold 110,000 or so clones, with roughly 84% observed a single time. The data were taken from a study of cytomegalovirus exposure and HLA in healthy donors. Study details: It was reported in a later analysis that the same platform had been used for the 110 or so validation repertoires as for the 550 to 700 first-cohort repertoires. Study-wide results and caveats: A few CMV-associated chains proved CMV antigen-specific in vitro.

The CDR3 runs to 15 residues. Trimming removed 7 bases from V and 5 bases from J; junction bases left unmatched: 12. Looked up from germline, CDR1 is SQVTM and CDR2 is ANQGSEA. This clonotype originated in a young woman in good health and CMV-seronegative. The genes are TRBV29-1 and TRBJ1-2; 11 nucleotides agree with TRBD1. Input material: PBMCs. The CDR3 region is CSAIRTGQGAYGYTF. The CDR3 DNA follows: TGCAGCGCCATAAGGACTGGACAGGGGGCTTATGGCTACACCTTC.